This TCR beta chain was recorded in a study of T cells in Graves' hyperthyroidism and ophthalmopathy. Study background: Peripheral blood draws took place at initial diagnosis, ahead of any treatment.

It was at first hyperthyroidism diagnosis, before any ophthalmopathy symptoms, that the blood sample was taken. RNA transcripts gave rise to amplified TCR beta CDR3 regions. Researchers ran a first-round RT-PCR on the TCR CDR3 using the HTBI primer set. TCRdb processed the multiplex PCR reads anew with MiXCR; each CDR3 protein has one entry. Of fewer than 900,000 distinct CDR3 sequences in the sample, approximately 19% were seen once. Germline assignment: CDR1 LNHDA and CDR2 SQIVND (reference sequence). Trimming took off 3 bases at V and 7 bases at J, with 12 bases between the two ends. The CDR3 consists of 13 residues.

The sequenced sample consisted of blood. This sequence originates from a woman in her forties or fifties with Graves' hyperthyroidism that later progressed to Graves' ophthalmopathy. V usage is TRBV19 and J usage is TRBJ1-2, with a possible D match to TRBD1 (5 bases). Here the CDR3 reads CASSIPRALGYTF. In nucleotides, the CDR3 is TGTGCCAGTAGTATCCCCAGGGCCCTTGGCTACACCTTC. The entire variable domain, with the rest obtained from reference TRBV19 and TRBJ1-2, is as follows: DGGITQSPKYLFRKEGQNVTLSCEQNLNHDAMYWYRQDPGQGLRLIYYSQIVNDFQKGDIAEGYSVSREKKESFPLTVTSAQKNPTAFYLCASSIPRALGYTFGSGTRLTVV.